A selection of T cell receptor beta chains follows, all from one sample in a study of blood T cells in healthy people across ages. TCRdb analysed the 5' RACE reads with MiXCR anew, one entry per CDR3 protein. Counted here are more than 650,000 distinct CDR3 sequences, roughly 53% occurring once; the ten biggest clones make up approximately 41%. Sequences were obtained from blood. These receptors came from a man older than 75 in good health. CDR3s include the opening cysteine and the closing phenylalanine or tryptophan. Each record gives: V gene, J gene, clone size, D gene, CDR3 protein, CDR3 DNA. The D gene is left open where the match is weak. Only part of the rows carry a size: once, few, many, or a class if the clone is expanded.

TRBV6-1	TRBJ1-1	-	-	CASAAGENTEAFF	TGTGCCAGTGCCGCCGGGGAAAACACTGAAGCTTTCTTT
TRBV9	TRBJ2-7	-	TRBD2	CASSVAISGRFDEQYF	TGTGCCAGCAGCGTAGCTATTAGCGGGAGATTTGACGAGCAGTACTTC
TRBV4-2	TRBJ2-6	few	TRBD1	CASSPRTGGRSGANVLTF	TGTGCCAGCAGCCCTAGGACAGGGGGCCGCTCTGGGGCCAACGTCCTGACTTTC
TRBV20-1	TRBJ2-4	-	-	CSVPTSVAHIQYF	TGCAGTGTCCCCACTTCCGTGGCGCACATTCAGTACTTC
TRBV7-6	TRBJ1-6	-	-	CASSAVERSPLHF	TGTGCCAGCAGCGCCGTGGAGCGCTCACCCCTCCACTTT
TRBV6-1	TRBJ2-1	-	TRBD2	CASSGGTSGHRSYNEQFF	TGTGCCAGCAGTGGGGGGACTAGCGGACACCGCTCCTACAATGAGCAGTTCTTC
TRBV20-1	TRBJ2-4	once	TRBD1	CSARSGGADKNIQYF	TGCAGTGCTAGATCAGGGGGCGCGGACAAAAACATTCAGTACTTC
TRBV3-1	TRBJ2-7	few	-	CASSQGWDSYEQYF	TGTGCCAGCAGCCAAGGCTGGGACTCCTACGAGCAGTACTTC
TRBV20-1	TRBJ2-7	-	TRBD2	CSAREDGLEAHEQYF	TGCAGTGCTAGAGAAGACGGACTAGAGGCCCACGAGCAGTACTTC
TRBV20-1	TRBJ2-3	-	-	CSVYQGITDTQYF	TGCAGTGTTTACCAGGGTATAACAGATACGCAGTATTTT
TRBV6-5	TRBJ2-3	-	-	CASSYTGLGFTDTQYF	TGTGCCAGCAGTTATACAGGGTTGGGGTTCACAGATACGCAGTATTTT
TRBV7-2	TRBJ2-7	-	TRBD2	CASGGLANYEQYF	TGTGCCAGCGGGGGACTAGCGAACTACGAGCAGTACTTC
TRBV18	TRBJ2-7	-	-	CASSNSTATYEQYF	TGTGCCAGCTCCAACTCGACAGCGACCTACGAGCAGTACTTC
TRBV4-1	TRBJ2-3	few	TRBD2	CASSQDGLAGVLDTQYF	TGCGCCAGCAGCCAAGATGGGCTAGCGGGAGTTTTGGATACGCAGTATTTT
TRBV28	TRBJ2-1	once	-	CASSSPGDEQFF	TGTGCCAGCAGTTCGCCAGGTGATGAGCAGTTCTTC
TRBV6-1	TRBJ1-2	few	-	CASKVGDYGYTF	TGTGCCAGCAAGGTCGGAGACTATGGCTACACCTTC
TRBV6-5	TRBJ2-1	few	-	CASSSRAGEQFF	TGTGCCAGCAGTTCTAGGGCGGGTGAGCAGTTCTTC
TRBV4-2	TRBJ2-1	few	TRBD1	CASSQEDRGGYNEQFF	TGTGCCAGCAGCCAAGAGGACAGGGGAGGCTACAATGAGCAGTTCTTC
TRBV29-1	TRBJ2-7	few	TRBD1	CSVVIPGQGSYEQYF	TGCAGCGTTGTAATCCCGGGACAGGGATCCTACGAGCAGTACTTC
TRBV7-2	TRBJ1-2	few	-	CASSLEGRSNYGYTF	TGTGCCAGCAGCTTAGAGGGTCGCTCTAACTATGGCTACACCTTC
TRBV12-3/TRBV12-4	TRBJ2-4	-	TRBD2	CASSLAPGGGARNEQYF	TGTGCCAGCAGTTTAGCCCCCGGGGGGGGGGCAAGGAATGAGCAGTACTTC
TRBV6-2/TRBV6-3	TRBJ2-7	-	-	CASSYGSGTYEQYF	TGTGCCAGCAGTTACGGCTCAGGGACCTACGAGCAGTACTTC
TRBV28	TRBJ2-1	-	TRBD1	CASSDGQGAFNEQFF	TGTGCCAGCAGCGATGGACAGGGGGCCTTCAATGAGCAGTTCTTC
TRBV4-1	TRBJ2-5	-	-	CASSQDRWDETQYF	TGCGCCAGCAGCCAAGATAGGTGGGATGAGACCCAGTACTTC
TRBV28	TRBJ2-5	-	-	CASLKGRGLGETQYF	TGTGCCAGTCTGAAGGGGAGGGGGCTTGGGGAGACCCAGTACTTC
TRBV3-1	TRBJ2-5	-	-	CASSPRRGMGQETQYF	TGTGCCAGCAGCCCACGGAGGGGGATGGGACAAGAGACCCAGTACTTC